This TCR beta chain is drawn from a study of T cell repertoires in cytomegalovirus infection. TCRdb re-derived calls from the reads in MiXCR, one entry per CDR3 protein. The sample lists approximately 240,000 distinct CDR3 sequences; roughly an eighth were seen once. As to this clonotype: Its antigen is still unknown.

Study observations and caveats: There were carriers of CMV plus the relevant HLA, and cumulative public TCR beta family frequency identified them.

This TCR derives from a human donor in good health (CMV status not recorded). Some clones in this sample may be carry-over from other donors' samples. Sequences were obtained from PBMCs.

For the CDR3, the DNA is TGCAGCGTCGCCCGGGACAGTCGGGAACACGGGAGCCACGAGCAGTACTTC. Protein: CSVARDSREHGSHEQYF. The chain combines TRBV29-1 with TRBJ2-7; the D gene is possibly TRBD1 (7 bases). The CDR3 runs 17 residues. The V end was cut by 6 bases, the J end by 5 bases, with 29 bases between. Germline loops: CDR1 SQVTM, CDR2 ANQGSEA.